The 25 T cell receptor beta chains below come from one sample, sequenced in a study of control samples from healthy donors and cancer patients (dated by TCRdb to 2018 to 2020). Library prep was done by the immunoSEQ multiplex PCR assay. Here the immuneACCESS table is served through TCRdb, limited to in-frame sequences with V and J called. Missing clones are a known gap in these copies; in checked studies unresolved V genes cover under half, and the rest lacks a known reason. Recorded for this sample are some 120,000 clones; 80% to 95% of them occurred a single time. The ten most abundant clones make up roughly 8.7% of the sample. Specimen: blood. These receptors came from a young man in good health.

The rearrangement uses TRBV5-4 and TRBJ2-1; the match to TRBD2 covers 12 bases. V dropped 4 bases and J dropped 6; count of bases not matched to a gene: 8. The CDR3 is made up of 16 amino acids. CDR1 SGHNT and CDR2 YYREEE come from the germline V gene (reference sequence). This CDR3 is CASSPRLAGGGNEQFF. CDR3 DNA sequence: TGTGCCAGCAGCCCACGCCTAGCGGGGGGGGGCAATGAGCAGTTCTTC.

The chain joins TRBV5-4 to TRBJ2-5; D call uncertain. The CDR3 spans 14 residues. Germline values: CDR1 SGHNT, CDR2 YYREEE (reference sequence). V lost 1 base and J 1 base, leaving 8 bases between the germline ends. CDR3 loop: CASSLNEVQETQYF. The CDR3 coding sequence is TGTGCCAGCAGCTTGAATGAGGTCCAAGAGACCCAGTACTTC.

CDR3 coding DNA: TGTGCCAGCAGCGAAGGACCGTCCTCTGGAAACACCATATATTTT. Encoded protein: CASSEGPSSGNTIYF. The chain joins TRBV9 to TRBJ1-3; D not resolved. This CDR3 is 15 amino acids long. The germline CDR1 and CDR2 sequences are SGDLS and YYNGEE. Trimming removed 3 bases at V and 0 bases at J, with 10 bases between.

The V call is TRBV18, the J call TRBJ2-1; tentative D call: TRBD2 (5 bases). Germline V gene lookup returns CDR1 KGHSH and CDR2 LQKENI. V lost 3 bases, J lost 5 bases, and 20 bases lay in between. This CDR3 contains 17 residues. CDR3 amino acids: CASSPNVRARPDNEQFF. The CDR3 DNA reads as TGTGCCAGCTCACCGAACGTGCGGGCCCGACCAGACAATGAGCAGTTCTTC.

CDR3 DNA sequence: TGCGCCAGCAGCTTGGCCACAGGGGCCTTGAACACTGAAGCTTTCTTT. Protein: CASSLATGALNTEAFF. This rearrangement joins TRBV5-1 to TRBJ1-1; 7 bases agree with TRBD1. Germline lookup yields CDR1 SGHRS and CDR2 YFSETQ. This CDR3 is 16 amino acids long. The J segment lost 0 bases and the V segment lost 0 bases, leaving 5 bases of the junction unmatched.

The rearrangement links TRBV12-3 or TRBV12-4 to TRBJ1-1; D call uncertain. The CDR3 extends over 13 amino acids. V was clipped by 2 bases and J by 0 bases, with 4 bases between them. The DNA of the CDR3 is TGTGCCAGCAGTTTACGGGTGAACACTGAAGCTTTCTTT. Translation gives CASSLRVNTEAFF.

The chain carries TRBV5-1 and TRBJ2-3; 12 positions agree with TRBD2. From germline, CDR1 is SGHRS and CDR2 YFSETQ. J was trimmed by 6 bases and V by 0 bases; bases with no gene match: 8. The CDR3 covers 17 residues. DNA of the CDR3: TGCGCCAGCAGCTTGGCACTAGCGGGGGGAACATCGGATACGCAGTATTTT. Protein product: CASSLALAGGTSDTQYF.

V and J are TRBV19 and TRBJ2-5; D possibly matches TRBD1 or TRBD2 (5 bases each). Germline V gene data show CDR1 as LNHDA and CDR2 as SQIVND (reference sequence). V was cut by 3 bases and J by 3 bases, with 14 bases left in between. This CDR3 region has 15 residues. The CDR3 coding sequence is TGTGCCAGTAGTATGGGACCGGGCCTAAAAGAGACCCAGTACTTC. It is translated as CASSMGPGLKETQYF.

This chain connects TRBV11-2 to TRBJ2-4; either TRBD1 or TRBD2 may supply D (5 bases each). In germline, CDR1 is SGHAT, CDR2 FQNNGV. This CDR3 spans 15 amino acids. V lost 1 base to trimming and J lost 8 bases, with 15 bases between them. In nucleotides, the CDR3 is TGTGCCAGCAGCTTAGCCCCGAGGGGAGAAGACATTCAGTACTTC. Its translation is CASSLAPRGEDIQYF.

This chain links TRBV5-1 with TRBJ1-2, with D perhaps matching TRBD1 (6 bases). The CDR3 has 15 residues. The germline CDR1 and CDR2 sequences are SGHRS and YFSETQ. Trimming left V 4 bases short and J 0 bases short, with 13 bases between. This chain's CDR3 is CASSLGTNSNYGYTF. CDR3 in DNA: TGCGCCAGCAGCCTCGGGACAAACTCTAACTATGGCTACACCTTC.

The chain links TRBV7-3 to TRBJ2-7; D uncertain. Per germline, CDR1 SGHTA and CDR2 FQGTGA. This CDR3 spans 13 amino acids. V lost 4 bases to trimming and J lost 2 bases, with 9 bases between them. The CDR3 bases are TGTGCCAGCAGCTATGGGGTTCCCTACGAGCAGTACTTC. This gives the protein CASSYGVPYEQYF.

This chain links TRBV12-3 or TRBV12-4 with TRBJ1-2, with a weak D call TRBD1 (6 bases). There are 13 residues in the CDR3. The V end lost 3 bases, the J end lost 2 bases, and 7 bases lay between the germline ends. CDR3 nucleotides: TGTGCCAGCAGTTTTACAGGGAACTATGGCTACACCTTC. Protein product: CASSFTGNYGYTF.

The V and J genes are TRBV5-1 and TRBJ1-1; 7 bases fit TRBD1. From germline, CDR1 is SGHRS and CDR2 YFSETQ. Trimming removed 4 bases from V and 1 base from J; junction bases left unmatched: 4. The CDR3 has 14 amino acids. This chain's CDR3 is CASSQGQPNTEAFF. The CDR3 DNA follows: TGCGCCAGCAGCCAGGGACAGCCGAACACTGAAGCTTTCTTT.

The gene calls are TRBV5-6 and TRBJ1-5; D gene unclear. Trimming stripped 4 bases from V and 0 bases from J, with 11 bases between. CDR1 is SGHDT and CDR2 is YYEEEE in the germline V gene. The CDR3 has 15 residues. The CDR3 DNA reads as TGTGCCAGCAGCCTCGGACGGTATAGCAATCAGCCCCAGCATTTT. Amino acid sequence: CASSLGRYSNQPQHF.

This sequence joins TRBV12-3 or TRBV12-4 and TRBJ1-2; D ambiguous. Trimming stripped 7 bases from V and 3 bases from J, with 9 bases between. The CDR3 loop spans 12 amino acids. CDR3 region: CASMAEDYGYTF. CDR3 sequence (DNA): TGTGCCAGCATGGCAGAGGACTATGGCTACACCTTC.

The CDR3 DNA reads TGTGCCAGCAGTGAAACGGGGTTCCGCCAAGAGACCCAGTACTTC. This translates into CASSETGFRQETQYF. The chain is built from TRBV25-1 and TRBJ2-5; maybe TRBD2 (5 bases). CDR3 length: 15 amino acids. Germline values: CDR1 MGHDK, CDR2 SYGVNS. With 2 bases removed from V and 1 base from J, the gap between germline ends came to 11 bases. The variable domain in full, completed from reference TRBV25-1 and TRBJ2-5, reads EADIYQTPRYLVIGTGKKITLECSQTMGHDKMYWYQQDPGMELHLIHYSYGVNSTEKGDLSSESTVSRIRTEHFPLTLESARPSHTSQYLCASSETGFRQETQYFGPGTRLLVL.

The chain combines TRBV23-1 with TRBJ1-5; no firm D call. TRBV23-1 is an ORF for which the function is uncertain. This CDR3 has 13 amino acids. Trimming cost V 7 bases and J 7 bases, with 14 bases left between them. The CDR3 DNA is TGCGCCAGCAATACGTTGTGTGGGCAGCCCCAGCATTTT. It is translated as CASNTLCGQPQHF.

J is TRBJ1-6 and V is TRBV7-9, with 9 bases matching TRBD1. Trimming at V came to 4 bases and at J to 5 bases, leaving 3 bases not matched to a gene. The germline V gene encodes CDR1 SEHNR and CDR2 FQNEAQ (reference sequence). The CDR3 contains 15 residues. CDR3 loop: CASSSGTGHNSPLHF. In DNA form, the CDR3 reads TGTGCCAGCAGCTCCGGGACAGGGCATAATTCACCCCTCCACTTT.

The rearrangement links TRBV10-2 to TRBJ1-4, with D perhaps TRBD1 (5 bases). CDR1 is WSHSY, CDR2 SAAADI, per germline. The CDR3 consists of 16 residues. V lost 6 bases to trimming and J lost 7 bases, with 21 bases between them. In DNA form, the CDR3 reads TGCGCCAGCAGCCCCGCCCTGGGGGGAGGTGGTGAAAAACTGTTTTTT. Translating gives CASSPALGGGGEKLFF.

In its sample, this clone was seen a few times. The V and J genes are TRBV19 and TRBJ2-7, with D unresolved. CDR1 and CDR2 (germline): LNHDA, SQIVND (reference sequence). The V gene lost 5 bases and the J gene lost 2 bases, with 10 bases spanning the gap. This CDR3 contains 13 residues. CDR3 region: CASSLHGAYEQYF. The CDR3 coding sequence is TGTGCCAGTAGTCTTCACGGCGCCTACGAGCAGTACTTC.

CDR3 region: CSLQDNYGYTF. CDR3 DNA: TGCAGTTTACAGGATAACTATGGCTACACCTTC. V and J are TRBV20-1 and TRBJ1-2; D perhaps matches TRBD1 (5 bases). V lost 8 bases to trimming and J lost 1 base, with 8 bases between them. The CDR3 runs to 11 residues. CDR1 DFQATT and CDR2 SNEGSKA come from the germline V gene (reference sequence).

The chain is built from TRBV30 and TRBJ2-4; maybe TRBD2 (5 bases). The ends were cut back, 6 bases at V and 1 base at J, with 16 bases in the middle. Germline CDR1 GTSNPN, CDR2 SVGIG (reference sequence). The CDR3 is 15 residues long. CDR3 region: CACELPGDAKNIQYF. In DNA, the CDR3 is TGTGCCTGCGAATTACCCGGGGATGCCAAAAACATTCAGTACTTC.

The V and J genes are TRBV19 and TRBJ1-1, with D perhaps matching TRBD1 (5 bases). The CDR3 consists of 14 residues. Germline V CDR1 and CDR2: LNHDA, SQIVND (reference sequence). V was clipped by 5 bases and J by 0 bases, with 10 bases between them. CDR3 in amino acids: CASSFGTVNTEAFF. In nucleotides, the CDR3 is TGTGCCAGTAGTTTCGGGACGGTGAACACTGAAGCTTTCTTT.

This rearrangement joins TRBV20-1 to TRBJ1-2; D might be TRBD1 (5 bases). The germline V gene has CDR1 DFQATT and CDR2 SNEGSKA (reference sequence). V dropped 6 bases and J dropped 8 bases, with 16 bases sitting between them. This CDR3 is built from 12 residues. In nucleotides, the CDR3 is TGCAGTGCCAGTGGGGGTGGGTACGGCTACACCTTC. The encoded protein is CSASGGGYGYTF.

The rearrangement links TRBV12-5 to TRBJ2-1, with D possibly matching TRBD1 (6 bases). V was trimmed by 1 base and J by 15 bases, leaving 16 bases between them. The length of the CDR3 is 13 residues. Germline V gene data show CDR1 as LGHNT and CDR2 as FRNRAP. This CDR3 is CASGLDTGKGAFF. For the CDR3, the DNA is TGTGCTAGTGGTTTGGACACAGGGAAAGGCGCGTTCTTC.